The 12 T cell receptor beta chains reported below all come from one sample, sequenced in a study of glioma-infiltrating T cells. Amplification of TCR alpha and beta CDR3 regions from RNA used iRepertoire nested multiplex PCR. MiXCR was run by TCRdb on the multiplex PCR reads, yielding one entry per CDR3 protein. Of 93,000 or so distinct CDR3 sequences in the sample, 25% to 30% are singletons; the top ten hold around 40%. The sample comprised glioma tissue, nonneoplastic brain tissue, or PBMCs (not recorded which). These receptors came from a human donor with low-grade glioma or glioblastoma, undergoing nonglioma brain surgery, or in good health (not recorded which).

As to this clonotype: Just one base apart from a much larger clone, this may be a read error. The rearrangement uses TRBV2 and TRBJ2-1, with TRBD1 matching 8 bases. Trimming at V came to 8 bases and at J to 8 bases, leaving 5 bases not matched to a gene. The CDR3 covers 12 residues. The germline V gene has CDR1 SNHLY and CDR2 FYNNEI. CDR3 in amino acids: CASRSGGDEQFF. CDR3 nucleotide sequence: TGTGCCAGCCGTTCAGGGGGCGATGAGCAGTTCTTC.

The genes are TRBV3-1 and TRBJ2-2, with no clear D. V shed 5 bases and J shed 3 bases, with 10 bases lying between them. This CDR3 is 14 amino acids long. Germline assignment: CDR1 LGHDT and CDR2 YNNKEL (reference sequence). In DNA form, the CDR3 reads TGTGCCAGCAGCAGCACAACCCACACCGGGGAGCTGTTTTTT. As protein: CASSSTTHTGELFF.

This clonotype was seen ten or more times. As DNA, the CDR3 is TGTGCCAGCAGTGAATCAGGAGGGGGGCGGAGGTACAATGAGCAGTTCTTC. Its protein product is CASSESGGGRRYNEQFF. This sequence joins TRBV25-1 and TRBJ2-1; D tentatively reads TRBD1 or TRBD2 (6 bases each). This CDR3 contains 17 residues. V gave up 1 base and J gave up 4 bases, with 17 bases separating them. CDR1 and CDR2 from the germline V gene are MGHDK and SYGVNS.

This clonotype was seen a handful of times. CDR3 loop: CATSDRQGRFYEQYF. DNA for the CDR3: TGTGCCACCAGTGACCGACAGGGTCGGTTCTACGAGCAGTACTTC. This chain joins TRBV24-1 and TRBJ2-7; 7 bases line up with TRBD1. Germline V gives CDR1 KGHDR, CDR2 SFDVKD. This CDR3 has 15 amino acids. V was pared by 4 bases and J by 3 bases, with 8 bases of the junction left unmatched.

This clonotype was counted between two and nine times. V gene TRBV19 combines with J gene TRBJ1-1; D gene uncertain. V lost 2 bases to trimming and J lost 6 bases, with 7 bases between them. This CDR3 has 12 amino acids. Germline lookup yields CDR1 LNHDA and CDR2 SQIVND (reference sequence). The CDR3 protein is CASSITGSEAFF. The CDR3 DNA is TGTGCCAGTAGTATAACGGGATCTGAAGCTTTCTTT.

This clonotype occurred many times. The CDR3 DNA reads TGTGCCAGCAGTTTGGGGAATCAGCCCCAGCATTTT. Its protein product is CASSLGNQPQHF. V gene TRBV6-1 combines with J gene TRBJ1-5; D remains unclear. Germline CDR1 and CDR2: MNHNS and SASEGT. The CDR3 length is 12 residues. Deletions cut 5 bases from V and 4 bases from J, with 6 bases between.

The gene calls are TRBV7-9 and TRBJ2-3, with no clear D. V gave up 5 bases and J gave up 5 bases, with 17 bases separating them. Germline CDR1 is SEHNR and CDR2 is FQNEAQ (reference sequence). The CDR3 contains 15 residues. CDR3 sequence reads: CASSQTRTYGDTQYF. The CDR3 DNA reads TGTGCCAGCAGCCAAACCCGGACCTATGGAGATACGCAGTATTTT.

This clonotype showed up just a few times. The CDR3 DNA is TGTGCCAGCACCCATAGCGGGGGCCCAAGGGGTACGCAGTATTTT. This gives the protein CASTHSGGPRGTQYF. The V and J genes are TRBV6-1 and TRBJ2-3; 9 bases line up with TRBD2. V trimming: 7 bases; J trimming: 8 bases; junction bases outside the gene matches: 13. This CDR3 comprises 15 residues. Germline V gene sequence: CDR1 MNHNS, CDR2 SASEGT.

The rearrangement joins TRBV5-6 to TRBJ2-3; 11 bases are shared with TRBD1. CDR3 size: 15 residues. The trim removed 1 base at V and 7 bases at J, leaving 5 bases unmatched. Germline V CDR1 and CDR2: SGHDT, YYEEEE. The CDR3 nucleotides read TGTGCCAGCAGCTTGTATGGGACAGGGGGGCATACGCAGTATTTT. Residues: CASSLYGTGGHTQYF.

This chain uses TRBV6-1 with TRBJ2-1; 8 bases map to TRBD1. CDR1 and CDR2 (germline): MNHNS, SASEGT. J gave up 3 bases and V 6 bases, and 10 bases lay outside the gene matches. The CDR3 covers 16 residues. The DNA of the CDR3 is TGTGCCAGCAGCTCTTCTTCCGGGACAGGCTACAATGAGCAGTTCTTC. Translation: CASSSSSGTGYNEQFF.

The gene calls are TRBV28 and TRBJ2-3; TRBD2 aligns across 16 bases. V dropped 8 bases and J dropped 4; count of bases not matched to a gene: 12. Germline assignment: CDR1 MDHEN and CDR2 SYDVKM. The CDR3 covers 18 residues. The CDR3 coding sequence is TGTGCCAGCCCTGCCGGGACTAGCGGGGGGGCCATTCCAGATACGCAGTATTTT. This sequence encodes CASPAGTSGGAIPDTQYF.

This clonotype was observed at least ten times. This chain links TRBV7-2 with TRBJ1-4; D perhaps matches TRBD1 (6 bases). The CDR3 runs to 14 residues. Germline V CDR1 and CDR2: SGHTA, FQGNSA. The V and J ends lost 4 bases and 0 bases respectively, with 6 bases between them. In DNA form, the CDR3 reads TGTGCCAGCAGCTGGACAGCAACTAATGAAAAACTGTTTTTT. Translation: CASSWTATNEKLFF.